This TCR beta chain was retrieved from a study of cytomegalovirus exposure and HLA in healthy donors. General study findings and limits: Overall, some 160 TCR beta chains were annotated as cytomegalovirus-associated. What TCR beta sequences reportedly achieved was accurate prediction of HLA-A and HLA-B alleles in most subjects.

This CDR3 has 12 residues. Germline lookup yields CDR1 MDHEN and CDR2 SYDVKM. 13 Jbeta primers and 60 Vbeta primers were used for the PCR. Using immunoSEQ multiplex PCR, the repertoire was profiled, and TCRdb retains in-frame clones only, with some absent. The sample has some 99,000 clones; about 80% are singletons. Of note for this clone: Its antigen is still unknown. The junction departs from germline at one end; a sequencing error may be responsible.

The TCR was taken from a woman in her fifties or sixties in good health and CMV-seropositive. V is TRBV28 and J is TRBJ2-7, with D unclear. The material sequenced was PBMCs. CDR3 coding DNA: TGTGCCAGCAGTCCTTTGGTTTCCTACCACGACTTC. Its translation: CASSPLVSYHDF.